Listed here are 20 T cell receptor beta chains from one sample, sequenced in a study of tumor-infiltrating lymphocytes in localized non-small cell lung cancer. Using immunoSEQ multiplex PCR, the repertoire was profiled, and TCRdb retains in-frame clones only, with some absent. The sample includes 15,000 to 20,000 clones, about 45% of them seen just once. The sequenced sample was lung tumor tissue. These TCRs come from a human donor with non-small cell lung cancer.

The genes are TRBV2 and TRBJ1-1; TRBD1 is a possible D gene (6 bases). The V and J ends lost 6 bases and 0 bases respectively, with 17 bases between them. Germline V gene sequence: CDR1 SNHLY, CDR2 FYNNEI. The CDR3 sequence is 16 residues long. The CDR3 is CASSPLGGWVNTEAFF. CDR3 DNA sequence: TGTGCCAGCAGCCCCTTGGGGGGCTGGGTGAACACTGAAGCTTTCTTT.

This chain joins TRBV5-1 and TRBJ2-7, with a tentative D call TRBD2 (6 bases). Between the trimmed V and J ends, which lost 0 bases and 3 bases, there was a span of 16 bases. CDR1 and CDR2 from the germline V gene are SGHRS and YFSETQ. The CDR3 has 16 amino acids. The CDR3 reads CASSLELARRNYEQYF. CDR3 bases: TGCGCCAGCAGCTTGGAACTAGCCCGAAGGAACTACGAGCAGTACTTC.

The chain recombines TRBV19 with TRBJ2-2, with 8 bases fitting TRBD1. Germline V gene lookup returns CDR1 LNHDA and CDR2 SQIVND (reference sequence). The V segment lost 7 bases and the J segment 1 base; nucleotides outside the gene matches: 11. The CDR3 runs 17 residues. The CDR3 is CASKGLDRGENTGELFF. CDR3 nucleotide sequence: TGTGCCAGTAAGGGACTTGACAGGGGCGAGAACACCGGGGAGCTGTTTTTT.

The V and J genes are TRBV9 and TRBJ2-1; unclear D gene. V dropped 0 bases and J dropped 9 bases, with 4 bases sitting between them. Looked up from germline, CDR1 is SGDLS and CDR2 is YYNGEE. This CDR3 spans 11 amino acids. The CDR3 region is CASSVESEQFF. DNA of the CDR3: TGTGCCAGCAGCGTAGAGAGTGAGCAGTTCTTC.

The chain links TRBV30 to TRBJ1-5; unclear D gene. The germline CDR1 and CDR2 sequences are GTSNPN and SVGIG (reference sequence). Trimming shortened V by 2 bases and J by 2 bases, and 7 bases separated the two germline ends. The CDR3 has 13 amino acids. CDR3 in DNA: TGTGCCTGGAGTCCGGACGGCAATCAGCCCCAGCATTTT. It specifies CAWSPDGNQPQHF.

This clone was counted many times. V and J are TRBV27 and TRBJ1-2; D remains unclear. The CDR3 is 13 residues long. Germline V gene sequence: CDR1 MNHEY, CDR2 SMNVEV (reference sequence). Trimming took 2 bases from V and 2 from J, leaving 6 bases between them. The CDR3 DNA sequence: TGTGCCAGCAGTTTACAGATAAACTATGGCTACACCTTC. Residues: CASSLQINYGYTF.

The chain recombines TRBV29-1 with TRBJ1-4; D might be TRBD1 (5 bases). This CDR3 is built from 13 residues. Germline CDR1 is SQVTM and CDR2 is ANQGSEA. V shed 6 bases and J shed 6 bases, with 14 bases lying between them. CDR3 nucleotides: TGCAGCGTGATGACAGACACCTATGAAAAACTGTTTTTT. Translated, it gives CSVMTDTYEKLFF.

By share of the sample, this clone is medium-sized (0.01 to 0.1%). The chain is built from TRBV7-6 and TRBJ2-5, with 8 positions matching TRBD2. Trimming at V came to 5 bases and at J to 5 bases, leaving 7 bases not matched to a gene. The CDR3 is 14 amino acids. CDR1 is SGHVS and CDR2 is FNYEAQ in the germline V gene. CDR3 coding DNA: TGTGCCAGCAGCCAAAGAGGGACTAGGGAGACCCAGTACTTC. Translating gives CASSQRGTRETQYF.

The rearrangement links TRBV29-1 to TRBJ2-2, with 8 bases aligning to TRBD2. The CDR3 spans 13 residues. Germline V gives CDR1 SQVTM, CDR2 ANQGSEA. V shed 7 bases, J shed 5 bases, and the junction held 6 bases outside the gene matches. CDR3 nucleotides: TGCAGCGGCCGGGGGGGTATAACCGGGGAGCTGTTTTTT. Encoded protein: CSGRGGITGELFF.

This clone has at least ten counts. The chain recombines TRBV19 with TRBJ1-5, with 9 bases identical to TRBD1. J lost 5 bases, V lost 4 bases, and 3 bases had no gene match. CDR3 size: 14 residues. Germline CDR1 reads LNHDA; CDR2 reads SQIVND (reference sequence). The CDR3 region is CASSTGTGYQPQHF. The CDR3 DNA reads as TGTGCCAGTAGTACCGGGACAGGGTATCAGCCCCAGCATTTT.

J is TRBJ2-5 and V is TRBV7-8; D may be TRBD1 (5 bases). The germline gives CDR1 SGHVS, CDR2 FQNEAQ. The CDR3 is made up of 14 amino acids. V gave up 7 bases and J gave up 4 bases, with 16 bases separating them. CDR3 in DNA: TGTGCCAGCACTTTAGGGGCCACCGTAGAGACCCAGTACTTC. Its translation is CASTLGATVETQYF.

This chain connects TRBV10-3 to TRBJ2-3; no clear D gene. Trimming took off 10 bases at V and 1 base at J, with 18 bases between the two ends. The CDR3 loop spans 15 amino acids. CDR1 and CDR2 (germline): ENHRY, SYGVKD. DNA of the CDR3: TGTGCCACCGAGGATCCGCTCCTTCGCACAGATACGCAGTATTTT. Amino acid sequence: CATEDPLLRTDTQYF.

This clone was counted at least ten times. The chain employs TRBV30 and TRBJ1-1; 7 nucleotides agree with TRBD1. The CDR3 is made up of 13 amino acids. With V trimmed by 4 bases and J by 0 bases, 2 bases remained unmatched. CDR1 and CDR2 from the germline V gene are GTSNPN and SVGIG (reference sequence). CDR3 residues: CAWKGQLNTEAFF. Here the CDR3 DNA reads TGTGCCTGGAAGGGACAGTTGAACACTGAAGCTTTCTTT.

J is TRBJ2-7 and V is TRBV28; D is perhaps TRBD1 or TRBD2 (5 bases each). Between the trimmed V and J ends, which lost 6 bases and 0 bases, there was a span of 18 bases. This CDR3 spans 16 amino acids. Germline CDR1 is MDHEN and CDR2 is SYDVKM. The chain's CDR3 is CASSTGGEGPSYEQYF. CDR3 DNA: TGTGCCAGCAGCACGGGCGGAGAGGGGCCCTCCTACGAGCAGTACTTC.

In this sample, this clone turned up a few times. The chain carries TRBV11-2 and TRBJ1-5; 7 nucleotides line up with TRBD1. J gave up 5 bases and V 2 bases, and 3 bases lay outside the gene matches. The CDR3 sequence is 14 residues long. CDR1 and CDR2 from the germline V gene are SGHAT and FQNNGV. In DNA form, the CDR3 reads TGTGCCAGCAGCTTACAAGGGGGCCATCAGCCCCAGCATTTT. Translation gives CASSLQGGHQPQHF.

The chain links TRBV27 to TRBJ2-5, with 12 bases lining up with TRBD2. The CDR3 sequence is 16 residues long. Trimming cost V 6 bases and J 2 bases; bases outside gene matches: 7. Germline values: CDR1 MNHEY, CDR2 SMNVEV (reference sequence). CDR3 amino acids: CASSPTSGGWQETQYF. DNA for the CDR3: TGTGCCAGCAGCCCAACTAGCGGGGGGTGGCAAGAGACCCAGTACTTC.

This clone was seen a handful of times. This chain connects TRBV5-1 to TRBJ2-7; 8 positions match TRBD1. Germline-derived CDR1 and CDR2 are SGHRS and YFSETQ. V dropped 0 bases and J dropped 5; count of bases not matched to a gene: 10. This CDR3 has 16 residues. Written as DNA, the CDR3 is TGCGCCAGCAGCTTGGGCAATACAGGGGGTTTCGACGAGCAGTACTTC. This encodes CASSLGNTGGFDEQYF.

The chain recombines TRBV12-5 with TRBJ1-1, with TRBD1 identical over 12 bases. Germline trimming cut 4 bases from V and 5 bases from J; bases unmatched to any gene: 8. The CDR3 runs to 16 residues. Germline V gives CDR1 LGHNT, CDR2 FRNRAP. This CDR3 reads CASGSGQGAGITEAFF. CDR3 coding DNA: TGTGCTAGTGGTTCGGGACAGGGGGCGGGAATAACTGAAGCTTTCTTT.

By frequency in the sample, this clone is medium-sized. V and J are TRBV10-3 and TRBJ2-7; D may be TRBD1 (5 bases). The CDR3 extends over 14 amino acids. V lost 3 bases, J lost 6 bases, and 15 bases lay in between. CDR1 is ENHRY, CDR2 SYGVKD, per germline. The CDR3 sequence is CAISDLDSPFEQYF. The CDR3 DNA reads TGTGCCATCAGTGACCTCGACAGCCCATTCGAGCAGTACTTC.

The chain couples TRBV27 to TRBJ2-7; TRBD2 matches at 7 bases. J gave up 0 bases and V 6 bases, and 11 bases lay outside the gene matches. The CDR3 runs 16 residues. The germline V gene has CDR1 MNHEY and CDR2 SMNVEV (reference sequence). DNA of the CDR3: TGTGCCAGCAGCCCCTCCAGCGGGGAGAGCTCCTACGAGCAGTACTTC. It specifies CASSPSSGESSYEQYF.